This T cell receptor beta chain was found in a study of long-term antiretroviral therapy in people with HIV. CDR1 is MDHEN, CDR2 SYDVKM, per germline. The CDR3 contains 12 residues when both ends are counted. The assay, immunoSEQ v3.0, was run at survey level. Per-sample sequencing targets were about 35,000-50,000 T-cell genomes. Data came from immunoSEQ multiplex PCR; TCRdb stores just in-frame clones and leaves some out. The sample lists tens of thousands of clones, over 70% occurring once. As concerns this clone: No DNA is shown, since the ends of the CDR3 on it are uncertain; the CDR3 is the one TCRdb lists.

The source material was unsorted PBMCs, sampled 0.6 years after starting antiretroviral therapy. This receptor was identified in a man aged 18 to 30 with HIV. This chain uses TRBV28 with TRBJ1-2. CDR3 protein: CASSPGVGEGTF.